The 21 T cell receptor beta chains below all came from one sample that was sequenced in a study of shared clonotypes between healthy human individuals. Clones were read by immunoSEQ multiplex PCR, and TCRdb kept only the in-frame ones, dropping some. The sample consists of some 1 million clones, 60% to 80% of them appearing once. The sample consisted of memory CD4+ T cells sorted from blood. Regarding subset: CD45RA-negative fraction. The receptors derive from a man in his late teens or twenties in good health.

On this clone itself: A read error is possible here, since a much larger clone lies one base away. The gene calls are TRBV6-1 and TRBJ2-7, with 8 bases that match TRBD1. The CDR3 has 14 amino acids. V lost 6 bases to trimming and J lost 2 bases; unmatched junction nucleotides: 6. Germline CDR1 is MNHNS and CDR2 is SASEGT. The CDR3 reads CASSPGQAAYEQYF. The CDR3 DNA sequence: TGTGCCAGCAGCCCGGGACAGGCGGCCTACGAGCAGTACTTC.

About this clone: The identical CDR3 is also encoded by other nucleotide sequences in the sample. The chain carries TRBV13 and TRBJ1-4; 7 bases line up with TRBD1. V dropped 5 bases and J dropped 0; count of bases not matched to a gene: 6. This CDR3 spans 16 amino acids. The germline CDR1 and CDR2 sequences are PRHDT and FYEKMQ (reference sequence). DNA for the CDR3: TGTGCCAGCAGCCTGCGGACAGGTGCAACTAATGAAAAACTGTTTTTT. Residues: CASSLRTGATNEKLFF.

The genes are TRBV10-3 and TRBJ2-7; 12 bases match TRBD1. The length of the CDR3 is 15 residues. V dropped 6 bases and J dropped 5; count of bases not matched to a gene: 8. The germline CDR1 and CDR2 sequences are ENHRY and SYGVKD. In DNA, the CDR3 is TGTGCCATCAGGGGGGGACAGGGGGCTTCCCACGAGCAGTACTTC. Encoded protein: CAIRGGQGASHEQYF.

V usage is TRBV5-8 and J usage is TRBJ2-6; D unclear. Looked up from germline, CDR1 is SGHTS and CDR2 is YDEGEE. CDR3 size: 18 residues. V was shortened by 1 base and J by 0 bases, with 14 bases between the two germline ends. CDR3 residues: CASSLIRTVISGANVLTF. Written as DNA, the CDR3 is TGTGCCAGCAGCTTGATTCGAACGGTGATCTCTGGGGCCAACGTCCTGACTTTC.

This clone was observed a few times. The rearrangement uses TRBV4-1 and TRBJ2-7; D is unclear. Germline V lookup: CDR1 MGHRA, CDR2 YSYEKL. Trimming left V 3 bases short and J 6 bases short, with 6 bases between. The CDR3 totals 11 residues. Written as DNA, the CDR3 is TGCGCCAGCAGCCATGGACGCGAGCAGTACTTC. Residues: CASSHGREQYF.

The gene calls are TRBV5-1 and TRBJ1-4, with a tentative D call TRBD1 (6 bases). Trimming left V 0 bases short and J 7 bases short, with 16 bases between. Germline V gives CDR1 SGHRS, CDR2 YFSETQ. The CDR3 is made up of 16 amino acids. This CDR3 is CASSLGGQGRGEKLFF. The CDR3 coding sequence is TGCGCCAGCAGCTTGGGTGGTCAGGGGAGAGGTGAAAAACTGTTTTTT.

The chain joins TRBV4-1 to TRBJ1-5; D gene uncertain. CDR1 MGHRA and CDR2 YSYEKL come from the germline V gene. The CDR3 runs 14 residues. V was pared by 2 bases and J by 4 bases, with 9 bases between. CDR3 loop: CASSQSEGNQPQHF. The CDR3 DNA is TGCGCCAGCAGCCAATCCGAAGGAAATCAGCCCCAGCATTTT.

The CDR3 bases are TGTGCCATCAGTGACTCAGTAAGGGGCCTTGGGGCCAACGTCCTGACTTTC. It is translated as CAISDSVRGLGANVLTF. The chain employs TRBV10-3 and TRBJ2-6, with D maybe TRBD1 (5 bases). This CDR3 comprises 17 residues. Germline CDR1 and CDR2: ENHRY and SYGVKD. V lost 3 bases, J lost 3 bases, and 15 bases lay in between.

This chain connects TRBV7-3 to TRBJ2-1; the match to TRBD2 covers 7 bases. Germline trimming cut 5 bases from V and 11 bases from J; bases unmatched to any gene: 12. Looked up from germline, CDR1 is SGHTA and CDR2 is FQGTGA. This CDR3 is built from 14 residues. CDR3 in amino acids: CASSPPGLNTKQFF. Here the CDR3 DNA reads TGTGCCAGCAGCCCTCCGGGACTAAACACCAAGCAGTTCTTC.

The V call is TRBV5-4, the J call TRBJ2-2; 8 bases are shared with TRBD1. The CDR3 is 15 residues long. Looked up from germline, CDR1 is SGHNT and CDR2 is YYREEE (reference sequence). Trimming removed 4 bases from V and 6 bases from J; junction bases left unmatched: 8. CDR3 sequence reads: CASSKAGTGSGELFF. Here the CDR3 DNA reads TGTGCCAGCAGCAAGGCCGGGACAGGCTCCGGGGAGCTGTTTTTT.

The CDR3, as DNA: TGTGCCAGCAGTCTGAGAGGCGCGGGGGCCGCCTACGAGCAGTACTTC. Its translation: CASSLRGAGAAYEQYF. The chain links TRBV6-6 to TRBJ2-7; tentatively, D is TRBD2 (7 bases). Trimming shortened V by 5 bases and J by 2 bases, and 19 bases separated the two germline ends. The CDR3 contains 16 residues. CDR1 and CDR2 (germline): MNHNY, SVGAGI (reference sequence).

The rearrangement links TRBV10-3 to TRBJ1-5; the D is unclear. From germline, CDR1 is ENHRY and CDR2 SYGVKD. Trimming took off 3 bases at V and 0 bases at J, with 9 bases between the two ends. There are 15 residues in the CDR3. The CDR3 region is CAISERGSSNQPQHF. In DNA form, the CDR3 reads TGTGCCATCAGTGAACGAGGTTCTAGCAATCAGCCCCAGCATTTT.

The chain's CDR3 is CAIRAVSGGYEQYF. The DNA of the CDR3 is TGTGCCATCAGGGCTGTATCAGGGGGCTACGAGCAGTACTTC. V gene TRBV10-3 combines with J gene TRBJ2-7, with 7 bases lining up with TRBD1. The CDR3 extends over 14 amino acids. Germline values: CDR1 ENHRY, CDR2 SYGVKD. J lost 3 bases, V lost 6 bases, and 8 bases had no gene match.

This chain links TRBV30 with TRBJ2-1; a possible D gene is TRBD2 (5 bases). CDR3 length: 11 residues. Trimming pared 0 bases from V and 10 bases from J, leaving 7 bases between. Germline assignment: CDR1 GTSNPN and CDR2 SVGIG (reference sequence). This CDR3 reads CAWSVREEQFF. In DNA, the CDR3 is TGTGCCTGGAGTGTCCGGGAAGAGCAGTTCTTC.

The gene calls are TRBV6-5 and TRBJ1-2; no clear D gene. This CDR3 spans 13 amino acids. Trimming shortened V by 4 bases and J by 1 base, and 7 bases separated the two germline ends. Germline V gene sequence: CDR1 MNHEY, CDR2 SVGAGI. The CDR3 nucleotides are TGTGCCAGCAGTTGGACGCTTAACTATGGCTACACCTTC. Encoded protein: CASSWTLNYGYTF.

J is TRBJ2-5 and V is TRBV30, with TRBD1 matching 7 bases. Losses at the gene ends were 5 bases for V and 1 base for J; bases not matched to a gene: 10. The CDR3 sequence is 15 residues long. Germline CDR1 GTSNPN, CDR2 SVGIG (reference sequence). In nucleotides, the CDR3 is TGTGCCTGGGCACAGGGGCAGGCCCTCCAAGAGACCCAGTACTTC. This sequence encodes CAWAQGQALQETQYF.

The chain is built from TRBV28 and TRBJ1-6; tentatively, D is TRBD1 (5 bases). The germline V and J ends were trimmed by 5 bases and 8 bases, with 13 bases remaining between them. This CDR3 has 14 amino acids. Germline CDR1 reads MDHEN; CDR2 reads SYDVKM. The CDR3 sequence is CASSPRGEDSPLHF. In nucleotides, the CDR3 is TGTGCCAGCAGTCCGCGGGGGGAAGATTCACCCCTCCACTTT.

The sample holds a few counts of this clone. The chain recombines TRBV27 with TRBJ1-2; TRBD1 matches at 9 bases. V trimming: 4 bases; J trimming: 5 bases; junction bases outside the gene matches: 8. Germline values: CDR1 MNHEY, CDR2 SMNVEV (reference sequence). The CDR3 covers 15 residues. In nucleotides, the CDR3 is TGTGCCAGCAGTTATAAACAGGGGGCCCTTTATGGCTACACCTTC. The encoded protein is CASSYKQGALYGYTF.

The rearrangement joins TRBV19 to TRBJ1-1; D unresolved. Trimming shortened V by 3 bases and J by 0 bases, and 8 bases separated the two germline ends. Looked up from germline, CDR1 is LNHDA and CDR2 is SQIVND (reference sequence). This CDR3 spans 14 amino acids. CDR3: CASSISAVNTEAFF. The CDR3, as DNA: TGTGCCAGTAGTATTTCCGCGGTGAACACTGAAGCTTTCTTT.

The chain combines TRBV6-1 with TRBJ1-4, with a possible D match to TRBD1 (5 bases). V gave up 7 bases and J gave up 3 bases, with 15 bases separating them. CDR1 and CDR2 (germline): MNHNS, SASEGT. This CDR3 region has 15 residues. CDR3 bases: TGTGCCAGCAAAAGGCAGGGAGCATCTAATGAAAAACTGTTTTTT. It is translated as CASKRQGASNEKLFF.

V gene TRBV9 combines with J gene TRBJ2-2, with D unresolved. The CDR3 is 16 amino acids. Trimming shortened V by 0 bases and J by 8 bases, and 17 bases separated the two germline ends. CDR1 and CDR2 from the germline V gene are SGDLS and YYNGEE. The CDR3 nucleotides read TGTGCCAGCAGCGTAGAGCCTTTTACCACGGCTGGGGAGCTGTTTTTT. Protein sequence: CASSVEPFTTAGELFF.